These T cell receptor beta chains were read from a single sample in a study of cytomegalovirus exposure and HLA in healthy donors. Generated by immunoSEQ multiplex PCR, the TCRdb table keeps only in-frame clones and is missing some. The table includes about 170,000 clones, around 80% detected once. Material for sequencing was PBMCs. These receptors came from a woman in her forties or fifties in good health and CMV-seropositive. Both conserved end residues are part of each CDR3. The D gene is left open where the match is weak. Only some rows state a clone size, as once, few, many or a class for expanded clones.

J | V | length | D | size | CDR3 | DNA
TRBJ1-1 | TRBV25-1 | 14 | NA | NA | CASSESRRGTEAFF | TGTGCCAGCAGTGAATCCCGAAGGGGTACTGAAGCTTTCTTT
TRBJ2-7 | TRBV7-9 | 12 | NA | NA | CASSSDREAQYF | TGTGCCAGCAGTTCTGACAGGGAGGCGCAGTACTTC
TRBJ1-5 | TRBV27 | 12 | NA | NA | CASSEQGKTQHF | TGTGCCAGCAGTGAACAGGGAAAGACCCAGCATTTT
TRBJ2-5 | TRBV28 | 13 | NA | NA | CASRGQPQETQYF | TGTGCCAGCAGAGGACAGCCTCAAGAGACCCAGTACTTC
TRBJ2-5 | TRBV5-4 | 14 | TRBD1 | NA | CASSVRQGVETQYF | TGTGCCAGCAGCGTTCGACAGGGGGTTGAGACCCAGTACTTC
TRBJ2-5 | TRBV7-7 | 17 | TRBD2 | NA | CASSLRTSGRAGETQYF | TGTGCTAGCAGCTTAAGGACTAGCGGGAGGGCCGGGGAGACCCAGTACTTC
TRBJ1-3 | TRBV7-9 | 16 | TRBD1 | NA | CSSSRGQTPSGNTIYF | TGTTCCAGCAGCCGGGGACAGACTCCTTCTGGAAACACCATATATTTT
TRBJ1-4 | TRBV5-4 | 16 | NA | NA | CASSPGGAGREEKLFF | TGTGCCAGCAGCCCCGGCGGGGCTGGGAGGGAGGAAAAACTGTTTTTT
TRBJ1-1 | TRBV7-9 | 16 | NA | NA | CASSLSGGAMNTEAFF | TGTGCCAGCAGCTTAAGTGGGGGGGCAATGAACACTGAAGCTTTCTTT
TRBJ2-7 | TRBV2 | 14 | TRBD2 | NA | CASSRLAETYEQYF | TGTGCCAGCAGTCGACTAGCGGAAACCTACGAGCAGTACTTC
TRBJ1-2 | TRBV15 | 17 | TRBD1 | NA | CATSIPHGTGGFYGYTF | TGTGCCACCAGCATCCCTCATGGGACAGGCGGGTTCTATGGCTACACCTTC
TRBJ2-7 | TRBV4-2 | 13 | TRBD1 | NA | CASSPQGAGEQYF | TGTGCCAGCAGCCCCCAGGGGGCGGGGGAGCAGTACTTC
TRBJ2-7 | TRBV30 | 16 | TRBD2 | NA | CAWGGASGRGAYEQYF | TGTGCCTGGGGTGGAGCTAGCGGGAGGGGGGCCTACGAGCAGTACTTC
TRBJ2-2 | TRBV7-2 | 15 | NA | once | CASSHQVSSTGELFF | TGTGCCAGCAGCCATCAGGTTTCGAGCACCGGGGAGCTGTTTTTT
TRBJ2-7 | TRBV6-5 | 14 | TRBD2 | NA | CASSLGLAEYEQYF | TGTGCCAGCAGCCTCGGACTAGCGGAGTACGAGCAGTACTTC
TRBJ2-1 | TRBV4-2 | 14 | NA | NA | CASSLQAPHNEQFF | TGTGCCAGCAGTCTACAGGCCCCACACAATGAGCAGTTCTTC
TRBJ2-3 | TRBV25-1 | 16 | NA | few | CASSPYGGLYGDTQYF | TGTGCCAGCAGTCCATATGGGGGCCTTTACGGAGATACGCAGTATTTT
TRBJ2-7 | TRBV5-1 | 14 | TRBD1 | NA | CASSTRQGAAEQYF | TGCGCCAGCAGCACAAGACAGGGGGCGGCCGAGCAGTACTTC